The present T cell receptor (beta chain) was sequenced within a study of monozygotic twins with inflammatory bowel disease. The study, taken as a whole, reports: IBD patients carried less diverse TCRbeta repertoires (inverse Simpson) than healthy co-twins. No difference in repertoire similarity was seen between concordant and discordant twins, possibly because power was limited.

Germline loops: CDR1 SGHRS, CDR2 YFSETQ. The CDR3 contains 15 residues. Molecular identifiers with 6-nucleotide sample barcodes were added during cDNA synthesis via template switching. TCRdb re-called the 5' RACE reads and shows each CDR3 protein once, DNA omitted. The sample includes approximately 100,000 distinct CDR3 sequences. About this clonotype itself: The antigen is undetermined.

The receptor's source is a human donor with ulcerative colitis or Crohn's disease, or a healthy co-twin of an affected twin (not recorded which). The sequencing sample was made of blood. V usage is TRBV5-1 and J usage is TRBJ2-7; the TCRdb call, TRBD1, lacks DNA for checking. CDR3 region: CASSLAGDRGYEQYF.